Sequencing of this TCR beta chain was carried out in a study of long-term antiretroviral therapy in people with HIV. Across the study: A decade or so separates the oldest specimens from the later 2015 immediate-ART recommendation. Study results and caveats: Collection of the blood took place between 2004 and 2017. The ART regimens in use then may have been less effective than current ones.

The ends were cut back, 7 bases at V and 0 bases at J, with 16 bases in the middle. This CDR3 has 16 residues. In germline, CDR1 is SGHNT, CDR2 YENEEA. They ran version v3.0 of the immunoSEQ assay at survey level. Each sample had sequencing targeting roughly 35,000-55,000 T-cell genomes. The assay was immunoSEQ multiplex PCR, and TCRdb's table has in-frame clones only and misses some. There are 30,000 to 50,000 clones in the sample; around 85% occur only once, and under 7% lies in the top ten. Among participants with HIV, every one received treatment in the United States. To note about this clone: Its antigen is not identified.

The rearrangement uses TRBV11-3 and TRBJ2-1; a possible D gene is TRBD2 (7 bases). This sequence was found in a woman aged 45-60 years with HIV. This specimen consisted of unsorted PBMCs, obtained 3.1 years after starting antiretroviral therapy. The CDR3 sequence: CASMGGLSLSYNEQFF. The CDR3 DNA follows: TGTGCCAGCATGGGGGGGCTTTCCCTCTCCTACAATGAGCAGTTCTTC.